Listed below are T cell receptor beta chains from one sample, sequenced in a study of T-cell reconstitution after alpha-beta-depleted transplantation in children. TCRdb used MiXCR to reprocess the PCR reads, holding one entry per CDR3 protein. Here the sample spans about 340,000 distinct CDR3 sequences, 10% to 15% being singletons. The sample in question was PBMCs, obtained from the stem cell graft. Receptor source: a human donor who donated a stem cell graft to a child with Fanconi anemia. Each CDR3 is given with its conserved first and last residue. A D gene is named only where the DNA matches it firmly. Clone size is not always given. Where it is, it says once, few, many or a class for expanded clones.

J gene	D gene	clone size	V gene	CDR3 protein	CDR3 DNA
TRBJ1-1	NA	few	TRBV20-1	CSARVGGVAFF	TGCAGTGCTAGAGTCGGGGGGGTAGCTTTCTTT
TRBJ2-7	NA	NA	TRBV7-9	CASRPDSTYEQYF	TGTGCCAGCAGACCTGACAGTACTTACGAGCAGTACTTC
TRBJ1-5	TRBD1	many	TRBV28	CASRVGQGRRGPQHF	TGTGCCAGCAGGGTCGGACAGGGGCGCAGAGGGCCCCAGCATTTT
TRBJ1-3	NA	NA	TRBV12-3/TRBV12-4	CASRSGGSAFGNTIYF	TGTGCCAGCAGATCGGGGGGATCTGCTTTTGGAAACACCATATATTTT
TRBJ2-1	TRBD1	NA	TRBV29-1	CKTGEPYNEQFF	TGCAAAACAGGGGAACCCTACAATGAGCAGTTCTTC
TRBJ1-1	NA	NA	TRBV6-1	CSSRRGDAGNTEAFF	TGTTCCAGCAGAAGAGGGGACGCTGGGAACACTGAAGCTTTCTTT
TRBJ2-2	TRBD1	NA	TRBV20-1	CSAPGTGGTGELFF	TGCAGTGCGCCCGGGACAGGGGGCACCGGGGAGCTGTTTTTT
TRBJ2-2	NA	NA	TRBV19	CASRVTANTGELFF	TGTGCCAGTAGGGTAACAGCGAACACCGGGGAGCTGTTTTTT
TRBJ2-7	NA	many	TRBV12-3/TRBV12-4	CASSLGLGSYEQYF	TGTGCCAGCAGTCTGGGTCTGGGCTCCTACGAGCAGTACTTC
TRBJ1-5	NA	NA	TRBV6-2/TRBV6-3	CASSYPLRQSRNQPQHF	TGTGCCAGCAGTTACCCCCTTAGACAGTCGCGCAATCAGCCCCAGCATTTT
TRBJ1-1	NA	few	TRBV20-1	CSACRDSMNTEAFF	TGCAGTGCCTGTCGGGACTCAATGAACACTGAAGCTTTCTTT
TRBJ2-1	NA	many	TRBV11-2	CASLREDNEQFF	TGTGCCAGCCTTCGGGAAGACAATGAGCAGTTCTTC
TRBJ2-3	TRBD2	NA	TRBV7-2	CASSSGLARADTQYF	TGTGCCAGCAGCTCGGGACTAGCTAGGGCAGATACGCAGTATTTT
TRBJ2-3	NA	NA	TRBV20-1	CSARQTYTQYF	TGCAGTGCTCGACAGACATATACGCAGTATTTT
TRBJ2-2	NA	few	TRBV5-1	CASSLALSAGELFF	TGCGCCAGCAGCTTGGCACTTTCCGCCGGGGAGCTGTTTTTT
TRBJ1-4	NA	few	TRBV6-5	CASSYSFPTNEKLFF	TGTGCCAGCAGTTACTCGTTCCCGACTAATGAAAAACTGTTTTTT
TRBJ2-1	NA	many	TRBV11-1	CASSGTSASYNEQFF	TGTGCCAGCAGCGGGACTTCTGCCTCCTACAATGAGCAGTTCTTC
TRBJ2-6	TRBD1	NA	TRBV29-1	CSVEEWNWTGGNQTTGANVLTF	TGCAGCGTTGAAGAGTGGAATTGGACAGGGGGCAATCAGACGACTGGGGCCAACGTCCTGACTTTC
TRBJ2-4	TRBD2	NA	TRBV4-1	CASSQGSTSGSKNIQYF	TGCGCCAGCAGCCAAGGTTCGACTAGCGGGTCCAAAAACATTCAGTACTTC
TRBJ1-4	NA	NA	TRBV4-1	CASSQDRTGPSAANEKLFF	TGCGCCAGCAGCCAAGACAGGACGGGACCATCTGCAGCTAATGAAAAACTGTTTTTT
TRBJ1-2	NA	many	TRBV7-9	CASSPTLGEHYGYTF	TGTGCCAGCAGTCCTACATTGGGGGAGCACTATGGCTACACCTTC
TRBJ1-3	NA	few	TRBV5-1	CASSTQGPSSGNTIYF	TGCGCCAGCAGCACACAGGGACCAAGCTCTGGAAACACCATATATTTT
TRBJ2-3	NA	NA	TRBV5-1	CASSPLRGAPDTQYF	TGCGCCAGCAGCCCCCTCCGGGGAGCACCAGATACGCAGTATTTT
TRBJ1-4	TRBD1	NA	TRBV12-3/TRBV12-4	CASSLPGQVNEKLFF	TGTGCCAGCAGTCTTCCGGGACAGGTTAATGAAAAACTGTTTTTT
TRBJ1-5	NA	NA	TRBV15	CATSGGESMTQPQHF	TGTGCCACCAGCGGAGGGGAAAGTATGACTCAGCCCCAGCATTTT
TRBJ2-3	TRBD2	many	TRBV9	CASGGGNSPPDTQYF	TGTGCCAGCGGGGGGGGAAACTCTCCGCCAGATACGCAGTATTTT
TRBJ2-3	NA	NA	TRBV18	CASSRGLPTDTQYF	TGTGCCAGCTCACGGGGACTTCCCACAGATACGCAGTATTTT
TRBJ2-2	NA	NA	TRBV12-3/TRBV12-4	CASRVRAGELFF	TGTGCCAGCAGGGTTCGGGCCGGGGAGCTGTTTTTT
TRBJ1-1	NA	few	TRBV9	CASSPHENTEAFF	TGTGCCAGCAGTCCTCACGAGAACACTGAAGCTTTCTTT
TRBJ2-2	NA	few	TRBV5-1	CASSLDPLGRGNTGELFF	TGCGCCAGCAGCTTGGACCCTCTCGGCCGGGGGAACACCGGGGAGCTGTTTTTT
TRBJ2-1	TRBD2	few	TRBV7-3	CASSSRLAGYNEQFF	TGTGCCAGCAGCTCCCGACTAGCAGGCTACAATGAGCAGTTCTTC
TRBJ2-1	NA	many	TRBV6-2/TRBV6-3	CASSDSSIPLYNEQFF	TGTGCCAGCAGTGACAGTTCCATCCCCCTCTACAATGAGCAGTTCTTC
TRBJ1-1	TRBD1	few	TRBV12-3/TRBV12-4	CASSRQGASNTEAFF	TGTGCCAGCAGCAGACAGGGGGCTTCGAACACTGAAGCTTTCTTT
TRBJ2-1	TRBD1	many	TRBV5-5	CASSLGGQEQFF	TGTGCCAGCAGCTTGGGGGGACAGGAGCAGTTCTTC
TRBJ1-1	TRBD1	few	TRBV2	CASTYTRTGGTEAFF	TGTGCCAGCACCTACACGCGGACAGGGGGCACTGAAGCTTTCTTT
TRBJ2-1	NA	many	TRBV7-2	CASSLEWQIYNEQFF	TGTGCCAGCAGCTTAGAATGGCAGATCTACAATGAGCAGTTCTTC
TRBJ2-2	NA	NA	TRBV3-1	CASSHGRAGELFF	TGTGCCAGCAGCCACGGGAGAGCTGGGGAGCTGTTTTTT
TRBJ2-1	NA	NA	TRBV5-1	CASSTRVNEQFF	TGCGCCAGCAGCACCAGGGTTAATGAGCAGTTCTTC
TRBJ2-5	NA	once	TRBV4-3	CASSHDRRETQYF	TGCGCCAGCAGCCATGACAGACGAGAGACCCAGTACTTC
TRBJ2-4	NA	NA	TRBV4-3	CASSQVGGGGPGIQYF	TGCGCCAGCAGCCAAGTCGGGGGCGGGGGTCCCGGCATTCAGTACTTC
TRBJ1-1	NA	few	TRBV3-1	CASSPIGGDTEAFF	TGTGCCAGCAGCCCTATTGGGGGGGACACTGAAGCTTTCTTT
TRBJ2-1	TRBD1	many	TRBV12-3/TRBV12-4	CASSSGTVSYNEQFF	TGTGCCAGCAGTTCCGGGACAGTCTCCTACAATGAGCAGTTCTTC
TRBJ2-1	NA	many	TRBV7-6	CASSLVSGRNYNEQFF	TGTGCCAGCAGCTTAGTTTCCGGACGGAACTACAATGAGCAGTTCTTC
TRBJ2-3	TRBD1	many	TRBV28	CASSSTTGVDTQYF	TGTGCCAGCAGTTCGACGACAGGGGTAGATACGCAGTATTTT
TRBJ1-2	TRBD1	few	TRBV5-1	CASSPRDRNYGYTF	TGCGCCAGCAGCCCCCGGGACAGAAACTATGGCTACACCTTC
TRBJ1-1	TRBD1	few	TRBV10-3	CAIAGGPYTEAFF	TGTGCCATTGCAGGGGGCCCGTACACTGAAGCTTTCTTT
TRBJ1-2	NA	NA	TRBV20-1	CSATSGLVGYTF	TGCAGTGCTACGTCAGGCTTGGTTGGCTACACCTTC
TRBJ2-3	TRBD2	NA	TRBV7-9	CASSTTRLAGTDTQYF	TGTGCCAGCAGCACCACGCGACTAGCGGGCACAGATACGCAGTATTTT
TRBJ1-5	NA	NA	TRBV20-1	CSARQTEAQHF	TGCAGTGCTAGACAAACAGAGGCCCAGCATTTT
TRBJ1-1	NA	NA	TRBV12-3/TRBV12-4	CASSFVRGTEAFF	TGTGCCAGCAGTTTTGTCAGGGGTACTGAAGCTTTCTTT
TRBJ2-7	TRBD1	few	TRBV18	CASSPGTGRGYEQYF	TGTGCCAGCTCACCAGGGACAGGGAGAGGATACGAGCAGTACTTC
TRBJ1-1	NA	many	TRBV5-1	CASSLVISGREEAFF	TGCGCCAGCAGCTTGGTAATCTCGGGGCGAGAAGAAGCTTTCTTT
TRBJ2-1	NA	NA	TRBV12-3/TRBV12-4	CASSLAGSGGEQFF	TGTGCCAGCAGTTTAGCTGGGTCCGGGGGTGAGCAGTTCTTC
TRBJ2-2	NA	many	TRBV5-5	CASSLTTNTGELFF	TGTGCCAGCAGCTTAACGACGAACACCGGGGAGCTGTTTTTT
TRBJ1-2	NA	many	TRBV28	CASSLQGFYGYTF	TGTGCCAGCAGTTTACAGGGATTCTATGGCTACACCTTC
TRBJ2-1	NA	many	TRBV5-5	CASSLVDSYNEQFF	TGTGCCAGCAGCTTGGTGGACAGCTACAATGAGCAGTTCTTC
TRBJ2-3	NA	many	TRBV7-9	CASSFPPGTDTQYF	TGTGCCAGCAGCTTCCCGCCGGGCACAGATACGCAGTATTTT
TRBJ1-1	NA	NA	TRBV9	CASSPRPQALNTEAFF	TGTGCCAGCAGCCCCCGCCCCCAGGCCTTGAACACTGAAGCTTTCTTT
TRBJ1-1	TRBD1	NA	TRBV12-3/TRBV12-4	CASSSADRGLYEAFF	TGTGCCAGCAGTTCCGCGGACAGGGGACTGTATGAAGCTTTCTTT